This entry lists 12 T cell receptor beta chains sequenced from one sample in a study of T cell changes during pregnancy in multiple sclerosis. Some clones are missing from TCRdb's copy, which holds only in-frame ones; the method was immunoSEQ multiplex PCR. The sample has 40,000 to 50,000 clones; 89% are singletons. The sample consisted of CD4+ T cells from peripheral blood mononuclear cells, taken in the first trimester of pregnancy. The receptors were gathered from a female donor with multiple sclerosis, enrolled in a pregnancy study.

The CDR3 sequence is CASSPAASMNTEAFF. The CDR3 DNA follows: TGTGCCAGTAGCCCCGCGGCATCCATGAACACTGAAGCTTTCTTT. The chain couples TRBV19 to TRBJ1-1, with D unclear. From germline, CDR1 is LNHDA and CDR2 SQIVND (reference sequence). The CDR3 contains 15 residues. Between the trimmed V and J ends, which lost 6 bases and 0 bases, there was a span of 14 bases. The whole variable domain, remainder taken from reference TRBV19 and TRBJ1-1, is DGGITQSPKYLFRKEGQNVTLSCEQNLNHDAMYWYRQDPGQGLRLIYYSQIVNDFQKGDIAEGYSVSREKKESFPLTVTSAQKNPTAFYLCASSPAASMNTEAFFGQGTRLTVV.

CDR3 nucleotide sequence: TGCGCCAGCAGCCATCGGCAGGGGACCTACGAGCAGTACTTC. Its translation: CASSHRQGTYEQYF. The V call is TRBV4-3, the J call TRBJ2-7; possible D gene TRBD1, 6 bases. Germline assignment: CDR1 LGHNA and CDR2 YSLEER. With 3 bases removed from V and 2 bases from J, the gap between germline ends came to 11 bases. This CDR3 has 14 residues.

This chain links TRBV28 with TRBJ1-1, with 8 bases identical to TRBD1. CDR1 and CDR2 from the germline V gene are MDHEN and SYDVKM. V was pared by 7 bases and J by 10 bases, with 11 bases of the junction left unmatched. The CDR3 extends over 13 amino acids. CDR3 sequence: CASKTDRERRAFF. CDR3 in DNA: TGTGCCAGCAAGACGGACAGGGAGCGAAGAGCTTTCTTT. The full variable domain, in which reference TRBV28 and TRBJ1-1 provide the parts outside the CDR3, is DVKVTQSSRYLVKRTGEKVFLECVQDMDHENMFWYRQDPGLGLRLIYFSYDVKMKEKGDIPEGYSVSREKKERFSLILESASTNQTSMYLCASKTDRERRAFFGQGTRLTVV.

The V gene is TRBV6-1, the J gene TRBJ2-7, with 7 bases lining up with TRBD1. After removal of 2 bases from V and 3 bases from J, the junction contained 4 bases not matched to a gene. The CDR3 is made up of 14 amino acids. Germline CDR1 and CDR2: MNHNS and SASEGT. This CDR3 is CASSEQGVYYEQYF. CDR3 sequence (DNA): TGTGCCAGCAGTGAACAGGGGGTATACTACGAGCAGTACTTC.

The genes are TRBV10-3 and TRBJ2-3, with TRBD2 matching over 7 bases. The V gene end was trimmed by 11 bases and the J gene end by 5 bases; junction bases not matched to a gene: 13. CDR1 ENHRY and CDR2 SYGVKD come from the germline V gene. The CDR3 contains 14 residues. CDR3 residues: CALGSAGVGDTQYF. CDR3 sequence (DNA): TGTGCCCTCGGGTCGGCGGGAGTGGGAGATACGCAGTATTTT.

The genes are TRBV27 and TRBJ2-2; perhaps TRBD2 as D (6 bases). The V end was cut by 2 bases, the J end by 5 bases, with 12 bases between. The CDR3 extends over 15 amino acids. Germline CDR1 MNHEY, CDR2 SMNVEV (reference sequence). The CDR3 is CASSLEGTGTGELFF. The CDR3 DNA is TGTGCCAGCAGTTTAGAGGGGACTGGTACCGGGGAGCTGTTTTTT.

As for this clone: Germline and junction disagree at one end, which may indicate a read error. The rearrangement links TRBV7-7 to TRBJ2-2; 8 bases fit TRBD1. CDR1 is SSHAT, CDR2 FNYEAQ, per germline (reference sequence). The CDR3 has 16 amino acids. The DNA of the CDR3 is TGTGCTAGCAGCTTAGTTCAGGGGGCGCCCACCGGGGAGCTGTTTTTT. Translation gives CASSLVQGAPTGELFF.

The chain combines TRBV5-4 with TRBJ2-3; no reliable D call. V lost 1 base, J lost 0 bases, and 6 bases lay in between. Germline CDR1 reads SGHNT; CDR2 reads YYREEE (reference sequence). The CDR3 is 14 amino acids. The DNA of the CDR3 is TGTGCCAGCAGCTTGACTGTTAGCACAGATACGCAGTATTTT. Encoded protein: CASSLTVSTDTQYF.

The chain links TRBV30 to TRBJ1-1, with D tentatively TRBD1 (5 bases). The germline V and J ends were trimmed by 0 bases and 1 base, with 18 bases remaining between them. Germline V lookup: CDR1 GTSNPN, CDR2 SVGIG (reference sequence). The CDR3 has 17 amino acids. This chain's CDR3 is CAWSVDPFGQGNTEAFF. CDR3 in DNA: TGTGCCTGGAGTGTAGATCCGTTCGGGCAGGGGAACACTGAAGCTTTCTTT.

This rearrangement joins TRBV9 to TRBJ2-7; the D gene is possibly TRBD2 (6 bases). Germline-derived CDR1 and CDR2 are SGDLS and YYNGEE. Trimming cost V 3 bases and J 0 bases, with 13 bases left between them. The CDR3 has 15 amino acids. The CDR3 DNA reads TGTGCCAGCAGCGCCGGGGCGGGGAGCTCCTACGAGCAGTACTTC. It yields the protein CASSAGAGSSYEQYF.

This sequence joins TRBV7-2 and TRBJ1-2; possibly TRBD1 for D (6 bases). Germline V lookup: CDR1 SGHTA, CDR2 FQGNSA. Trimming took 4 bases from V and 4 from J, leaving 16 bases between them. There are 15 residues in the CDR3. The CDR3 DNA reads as TGTGCCAGCAGCTCTGGACAGTTCCCCGTCTATGGCTACACCTTC. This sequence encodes CASSSGQFPVYGYTF.

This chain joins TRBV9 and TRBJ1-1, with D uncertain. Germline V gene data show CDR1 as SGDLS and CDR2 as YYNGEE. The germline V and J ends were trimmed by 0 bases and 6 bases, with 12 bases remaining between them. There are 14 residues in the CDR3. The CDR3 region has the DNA TGTGCCAGCAGCGTAGCGGCCGCGCGGGCTGAAGCTTTCTTT. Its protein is CASSVAAARAEAFF.